Listed below are T cell receptor beta chains from one sample, sequenced in a study of blood T cell repertoires in COVID-19. Sequencing used immunoSEQ multiplex PCR; TCRdb keeps in-frame clones, though not all of them. The sample includes about 180,000 clones, 80% to 90% of them seen just once. The sample consisted of peripheral blood. The receptors shown here come from a man between 18 and 35 years old who had recovered from COVID-19. Both conserved end residues are part of each CDR3. The order of the fields is D gene, clone size, J gene, V gene, CDR3 DNA, CDR3 protein. The D gene is left open where the match is weak. Clone sizes are given selectively: once, few, many, or a class where the clone is expanded.

>TRBD1|NA|TRBJ1-1|TRBV6-5
TGTGCCAGCAGGACCATCGGGACAGGGAACACTGAAGCTTTCTTT
CASRTIGTGNTEAFF
>NA|NA|TRBJ1-1|TRBV7-9
TGTGCCAGCAGCTTAAATAGAAACACTGAAGCTTTCTTT
CASSLNRNTEAFF
>NA|NA|TRBJ1-6|TRBV13
TGTGCCAGCAGCCCCCACCGGTCCTATAATTCACCCCTCCACTTT
CASSPHRSYNSPLHF
>NA|NA|TRBJ2-1|TRBV27
TGTGCCAGCAGTCACAACCGGGACACGTACAATGAGCAGTTCTTC
CASSHNRDTYNEQFF
>NA|NA|TRBJ2-3|TRBV9
TGTGCCAGCAGCGTAGCCGGGACTCCCCCCACAGATACGCAGTATTTT
CASSVAGTPPTDTQYF
>NA|once|TRBJ2-5|TRBV5-1
TGCGCCAGCAGCTTAGGAGCTGGGGAGACCCAGTACTTC
CASSLGAGETQYF
>NA|once|TRBJ1-3|TRBV7-8
TGTGCCAGCAGCTTAGGGCTGGACACCATATATTTT
CASSLGLDTIYF
>TRBD1|NA|TRBJ1-2|TRBV6-5
TGTGCCAGCTCTTGGACAGGGAAAGGCTACACCTTC
CASSWTGKGYTF
>NA|NA|TRBJ1-5|TRBV28
TGTGCCACTTTGGGGCTTTATAGCAATCAGCCCCAGCATTTT
CATLGLYSNQPQHF
>NA|NA|TRBJ1-4|TRBV27
TGTGCCAGCAGTGCGTTCGGCCCTGGGCGTGAAAAACTGTTTTTT
CASSAFGPGREKLFF
>TRBD1|NA|TRBJ1-6|TRBV25-1
TGTGCCAGCACGTCCTCCGGGACAGGGGGCAATTCACCCCTCCACTTT
CASTSSGTGGNSPLHF
>TRBD1|NA|TRBJ1-2|TRBV27
TGTGCCAGCAGTCATACAGGGGGCGTAGGCTATGGCTACACCTTC
CASSHTGGVGYGYTF
>NA|NA|TRBJ2-1|TRBV5-1
TGCGCCAGCAGCTTGGCCCAGGGGACCGCAACCTACAATGAGCAGTTCTTC
CASSLAQGTATYNEQFF
>NA|NA|TRBJ2-3|TRBV5-1
TGCGCCAGCAGCCCTAGCACAGATACGCAGTATTTT
CASSPSTDTQYF
>NA|NA|TRBJ2-7|TRBV5-5
TGTGCCAGCAGCTCGAGACAGGTCTCCTACGAGCAGTACTTC
CASSSRQVSYEQYF